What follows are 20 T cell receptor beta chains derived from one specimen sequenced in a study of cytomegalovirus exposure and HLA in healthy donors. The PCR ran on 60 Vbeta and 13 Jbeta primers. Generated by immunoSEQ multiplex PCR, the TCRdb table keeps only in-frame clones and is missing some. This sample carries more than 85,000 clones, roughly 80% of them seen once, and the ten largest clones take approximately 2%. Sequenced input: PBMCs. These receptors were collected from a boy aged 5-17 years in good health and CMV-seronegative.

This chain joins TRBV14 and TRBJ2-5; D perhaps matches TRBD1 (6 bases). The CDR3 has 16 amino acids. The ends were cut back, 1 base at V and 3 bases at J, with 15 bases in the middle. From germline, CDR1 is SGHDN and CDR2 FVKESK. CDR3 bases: TGTGCCAGCAGCCAAGGCGGGTTGGACAGTGAAGAGACCCAGTACTTC. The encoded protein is CASSQGGLDSEETQYF. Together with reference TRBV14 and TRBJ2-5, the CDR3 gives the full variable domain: EAGVTQFPSHSVIEKGQTVTLRCDPISGHDNLYWYRRVMGKEIKFLLHFVKESKQDESGMPNNRFLAERTGGTYSTLKVQPAELEDSGVYFCASSQGGLDSEETQYFGPGTRLLVL.

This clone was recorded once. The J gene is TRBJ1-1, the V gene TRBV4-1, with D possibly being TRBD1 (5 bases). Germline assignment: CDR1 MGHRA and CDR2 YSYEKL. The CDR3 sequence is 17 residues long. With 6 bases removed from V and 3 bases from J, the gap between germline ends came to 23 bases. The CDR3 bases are TGCGCCAGCAGGATAAGTCGGGGGTCTCTAAGCGACACTGAAGCTTTCTTT. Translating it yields CASRISRGSLSDTEAFF.

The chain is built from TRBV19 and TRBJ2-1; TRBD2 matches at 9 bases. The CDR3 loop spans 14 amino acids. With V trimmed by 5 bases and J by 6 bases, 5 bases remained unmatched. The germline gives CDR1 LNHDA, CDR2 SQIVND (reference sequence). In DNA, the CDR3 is TGTGCCAGTAGTCCCGGACTAGCGCCCAATGAGCAGTTCTTC. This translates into CASSPGLAPNEQFF.

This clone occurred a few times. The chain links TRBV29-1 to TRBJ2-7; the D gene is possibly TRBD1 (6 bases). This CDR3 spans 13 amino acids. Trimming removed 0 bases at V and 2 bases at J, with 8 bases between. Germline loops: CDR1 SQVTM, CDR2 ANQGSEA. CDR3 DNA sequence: TGCAGCGTTGAAGAACAGGGAACCTACGAGCAGTACTTC. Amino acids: CSVEEQGTYEQYF.

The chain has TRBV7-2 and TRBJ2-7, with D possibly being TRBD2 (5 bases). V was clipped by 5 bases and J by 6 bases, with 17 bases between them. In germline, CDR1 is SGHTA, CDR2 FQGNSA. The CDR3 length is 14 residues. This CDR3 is CASSPVVLVGEQYF. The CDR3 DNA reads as TGTGCCAGCAGCCCGGTGGTACTAGTAGGCGAGCAGTACTTC.

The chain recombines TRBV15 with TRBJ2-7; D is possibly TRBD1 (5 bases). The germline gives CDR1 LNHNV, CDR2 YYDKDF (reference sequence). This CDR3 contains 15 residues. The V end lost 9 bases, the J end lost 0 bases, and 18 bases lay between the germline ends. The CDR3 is CATLPRQGLSYEQYF. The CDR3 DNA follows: TGTGCCACTCTTCCGAGGCAGGGTCTCTCCTACGAGCAGTACTTC.

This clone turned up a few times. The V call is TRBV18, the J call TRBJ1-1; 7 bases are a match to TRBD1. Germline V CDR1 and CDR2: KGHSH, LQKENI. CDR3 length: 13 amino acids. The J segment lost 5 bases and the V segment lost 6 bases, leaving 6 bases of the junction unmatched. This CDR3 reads CASSAGGGTEAFF. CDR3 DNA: TGTGCCAGCTCGGCAGGGGGTGGTACTGAAGCTTTCTTT.

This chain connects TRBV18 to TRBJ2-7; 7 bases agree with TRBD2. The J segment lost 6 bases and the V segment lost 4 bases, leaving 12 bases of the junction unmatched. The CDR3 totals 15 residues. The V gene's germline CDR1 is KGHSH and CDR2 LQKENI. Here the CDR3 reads CASSRDIREGGEQYF. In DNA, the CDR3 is TGTGCCAGCTCACGAGACATTAGGGAGGGAGGCGAGCAGTACTTC.

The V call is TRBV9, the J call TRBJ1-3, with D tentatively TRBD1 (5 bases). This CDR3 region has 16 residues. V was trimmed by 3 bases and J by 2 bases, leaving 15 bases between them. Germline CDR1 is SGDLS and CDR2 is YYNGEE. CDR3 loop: CASSGWGSIAGNTIYF. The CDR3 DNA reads TGTGCCAGCAGCGGCTGGGGCTCTATTGCTGGAAACACCATATATTTT.

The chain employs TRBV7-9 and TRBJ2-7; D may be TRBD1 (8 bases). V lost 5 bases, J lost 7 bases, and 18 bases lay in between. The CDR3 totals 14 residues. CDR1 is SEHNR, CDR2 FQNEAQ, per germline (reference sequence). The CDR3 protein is CASSPRTGRGEQYF. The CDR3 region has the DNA TGTGCCAGCAGCCCCCGGACAGGGAGGGGAGAGCAGTACTTC.

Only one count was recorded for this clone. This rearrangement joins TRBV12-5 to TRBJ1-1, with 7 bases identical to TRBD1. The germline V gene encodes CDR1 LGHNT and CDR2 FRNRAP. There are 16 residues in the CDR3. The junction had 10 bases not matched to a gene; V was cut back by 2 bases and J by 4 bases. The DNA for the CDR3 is TGTGCTAGTGGTTTGTATCTCCCGGACAGGCGCACTGAAGCTTTCTTT. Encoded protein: CASGLYLPDRRTEAFF.

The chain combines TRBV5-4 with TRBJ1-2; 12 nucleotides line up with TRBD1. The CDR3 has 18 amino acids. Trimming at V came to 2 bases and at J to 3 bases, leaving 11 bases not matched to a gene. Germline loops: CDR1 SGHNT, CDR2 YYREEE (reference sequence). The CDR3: CASSFPGQGAGEDYGYTF. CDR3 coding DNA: TGTGCCAGCAGCTTTCCGGGACAGGGGGCGGGAGAGGACTATGGCTACACCTTC.

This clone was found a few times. CDR3 amino acids: CASSQGAVGAVPEKLFF. Here the CDR3 DNA reads TGCGCCAGCAGCCAAGGAGCAGTAGGAGCAGTTCCTGAAAAACTGTTTTTT. The J gene is TRBJ1-4, the V gene TRBV4-3; D ambiguous. Looked up from germline, CDR1 is LGHNA and CDR2 is YSLEER. Trimming cost V 1 base and J 7 bases, with 19 bases left between them. There are 17 residues in the CDR3.

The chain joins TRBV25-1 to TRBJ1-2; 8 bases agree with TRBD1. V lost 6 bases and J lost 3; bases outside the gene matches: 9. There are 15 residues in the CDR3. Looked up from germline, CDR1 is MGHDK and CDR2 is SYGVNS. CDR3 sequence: CASSHKTDRDYGYTF. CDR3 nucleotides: TGTGCCAGCAGCCATAAAACGGACAGGGACTATGGCTACACCTTC.

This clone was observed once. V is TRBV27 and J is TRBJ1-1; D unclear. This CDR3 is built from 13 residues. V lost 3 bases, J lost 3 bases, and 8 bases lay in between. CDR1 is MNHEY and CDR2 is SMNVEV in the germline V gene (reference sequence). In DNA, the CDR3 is TGTGCCAGCAGTTTTCTAGGTGACACTGAAGCTTTCTTT. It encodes CASSFLGDTEAFF.

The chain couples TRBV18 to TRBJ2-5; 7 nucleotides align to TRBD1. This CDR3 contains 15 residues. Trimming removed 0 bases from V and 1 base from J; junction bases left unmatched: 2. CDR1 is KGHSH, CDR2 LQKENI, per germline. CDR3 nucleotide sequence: TGTGCCAGCTCACCACCTGGGACAGTCCAAGAGACCCAGTACTTC. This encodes CASSPPGTVQETQYF.

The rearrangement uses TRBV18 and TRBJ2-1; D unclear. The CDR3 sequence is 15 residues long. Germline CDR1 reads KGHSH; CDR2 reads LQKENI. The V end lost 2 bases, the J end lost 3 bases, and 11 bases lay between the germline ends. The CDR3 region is CASSPDFNLYNEQFF. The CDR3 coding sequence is TGTGCCAGCTCACCAGACTTCAACCTCTACAATGAGCAGTTCTTC.

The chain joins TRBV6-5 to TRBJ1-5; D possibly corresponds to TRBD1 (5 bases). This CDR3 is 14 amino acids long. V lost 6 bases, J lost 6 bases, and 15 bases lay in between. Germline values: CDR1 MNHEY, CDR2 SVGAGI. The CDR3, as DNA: TGTGCCAGCAGCTCCAGGGTGAGGTCTCAGCCCCAGCATTTT. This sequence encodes CASSSRVRSQPQHF.

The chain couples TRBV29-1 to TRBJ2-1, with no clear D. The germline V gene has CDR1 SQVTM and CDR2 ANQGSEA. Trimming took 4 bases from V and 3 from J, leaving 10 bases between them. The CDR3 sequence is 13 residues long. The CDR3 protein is CSVVPHSYNEQFF. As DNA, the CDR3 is TGCAGCGTTGTTCCTCATAGCTACAATGAGCAGTTCTTC.

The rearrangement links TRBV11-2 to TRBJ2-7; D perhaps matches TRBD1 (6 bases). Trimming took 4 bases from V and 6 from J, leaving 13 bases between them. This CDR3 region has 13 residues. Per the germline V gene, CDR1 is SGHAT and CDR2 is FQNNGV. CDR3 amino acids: CASSSLQGGEQYF. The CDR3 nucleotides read TGTGCCAGCAGCTCATTACAGGGTGGCGAGCAGTACTTC.